This TCR beta chain was recorded in a study of blood T cells in healthy people across ages. The germline V gene encodes CDR1 DFQATT and CDR2 SNEGSKA (reference sequence). Trimming took 1 base from V and 5 from J, leaving 18 bases between them. The CDR3 loop spans 15 amino acids. In terms of origin and age, donors were healthy Caucasian individuals from Russia aged about 6 to 90. The use of a sample-barcoded 5' primer and a J-beta primer mix characterized a second PCR of about 7 to 12 cycles. Every molecule of cDNA carried a tag from a template-switch adaptor with 12 random nucleotides. TCRdb fed the 5' RACE reads into MiXCR, producing one record per CDR3 protein. This table holds about a million distinct CDR3 sequences, around 49% found once.

This clonotype was obtained from a man aged 30 to 45 in good health. Sequencing was performed on blood. The chain couples TRBV20-1 to TRBJ2-7; maybe TRBD2 (6 bases). In nucleotides, the CDR3 is TGCAGTGCTAGAGTTCCTAGCGTCGTACACCACGAGCAGTACTTC. The encoded protein is CSARVPSVVHHEQYF.